This T cell receptor beta chain was obtained from a study of radiotherapy plus CTLA-4 blockade in lung cancer (dated by TCRdb to about 2018). Looking at the study overall: Objective responses were observed in 18% of enrolled patients, and disease control was achieved in less than 35%.

Overall study outcomes, separate from this receptor: After treatment with radiotherapy and ipilimumab, TCR clones that originated in tumors expanded in peripheral blood. The strongest predictors of response, as reported, were early dynamic changes in blood T cell clones along with a rise in serum interferon-beta after radiation.

This clone was picked up a small number of times. What this receptor recognizes is not known. No qualities accompany the bases; no much larger clone lies one base away. The germline V gene supplies CDR1 ENHRY and CDR2 SYGVKD. Unmatched junction bases come to 5, with V trimmed by 6 bases and J by 2 bases. The CDR3 runs 15 amino acids, cysteine and phenylalanine included. Solely the CDR3 DNA is kept, with 45 bases framed from the first base. The study evaluated CTLA-4 blockade (ipilimumab) given together with focal radiation therapy in patients who had chemo-refractory metastatic non-small-cell lung cancer. The library came from the immunoSEQ multiplex PCR assay. TCRdb's version of the immuneACCESS table is confined to in-frame rearrangements and falls short of the full clone set. An unresolved V gene accounts for under half of the shortfall where checked; the remainder is of unknown origin. In this sample the table shows some 66,000 clones, roughly four fifths of which occur a single time. The ten largest clonotypes hold 4% of the sample.

The TCR was taken from a human donor with non-small cell lung cancer who had a partial response to radiotherapy plus ipilimumab. Sequencing was performed on peripheral blood, taken from a patient treated with radiotherapy plus ipilimumab. This chain is built from TRBV10-3 and TRBJ1-3; TRBD1 lines up with 9 middle nucleotides. The DNA is TGTGCCATCAGGGGGGGACAGGGTGCTGGAAACACCATATATTTT. Its translation reads: CAIRGGQGAGNTIYF.